The T cell receptor (beta chain) under discussion was sequenced for a study of blood T cell repertoires in COVID-19. Study-level background: Acute-phase and convalescent COVID-19 samples originated in the United States, Italy and Spain. From T cells, B-cell-depleted T cells, or PBMCs came the material, which was cDNA or gDNA.

Original data processing: The authors estimated nucleated cell counts from reference gene primer amplification. Method: immunoSEQ multiplex PCR; TCRdb's copy keeps in-frame clones and lacks some. V and J calls and clone size are given by that table; D and trimming were obtained from the DNA. This sample has approximately 240,000 clones, with 85% to 95% found just once. Seattle enrolled patients during active infection and tracked them longitudinally. The sequence was collected from a man aged 25 to 40 with COVID-19, enrolled during active disease. What was sequenced was peripheral blood.

This CDR3 is CVRSLVTGGTEAFF. CDR3 DNA sequence: TGTGTCAGAAGCTTAGTTACCGGGGGGACTGAAGCTTTCTTT. The rearrangement uses TRBV7-5 and TRBJ1-1. TRBV7-5 is a pseudogene segment. The CDR3 length is 14 residues.